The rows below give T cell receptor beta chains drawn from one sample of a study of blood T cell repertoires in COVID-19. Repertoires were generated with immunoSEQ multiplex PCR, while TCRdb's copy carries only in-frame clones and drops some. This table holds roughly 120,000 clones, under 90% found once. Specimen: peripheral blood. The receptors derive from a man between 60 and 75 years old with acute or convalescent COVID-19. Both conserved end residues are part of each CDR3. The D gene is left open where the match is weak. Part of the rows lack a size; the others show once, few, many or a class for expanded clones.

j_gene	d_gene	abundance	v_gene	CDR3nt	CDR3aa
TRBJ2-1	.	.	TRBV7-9	TGTGCCAGCAGCTTACAGGGGGGAACCAACAATGAGCAGTTCTTC	CASSLQGGTNNEQFF
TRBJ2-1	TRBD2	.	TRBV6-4	TGTGCCAGCAGTGAACAGCCACTAGCGGGAGGGATCAATGAGCAGTTCTTC	CASSEQPLAGGINEQFF
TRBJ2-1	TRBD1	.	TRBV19	TGTGCCAGTAGCCCTAGGACAGGGGTCGCCGAGGAGGATGAGCAGTTCTTC	CASSPRTGVAEEDEQFF
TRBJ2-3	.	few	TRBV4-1	TGCGCCAGCAGCCAAGATAGTATACCGCCACGAGATACGCAGTATTTT	CASSQDSIPPRDTQYF
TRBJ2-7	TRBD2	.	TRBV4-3	TGCGCCAGCAGCCAAGCCCCGGGAGGGGCCCTGTACGAGCAGTACTTC	CASSQAPGGALYEQYF
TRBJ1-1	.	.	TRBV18	TGTGCCAGCTCACCTTGGCAGGGGTCGGGCACTGAAGCTTTCTTT	CASSPWQGSGTEAFF
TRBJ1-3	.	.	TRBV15	TGTGCCACCAGCAGAGATTTCGGCTCTGGAAACACCATATATTTT	CATSRDFGSGNTIYF
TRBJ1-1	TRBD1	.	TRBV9	TGTGCCAGCAGCGTCCTCGGACAGGGTGGCACTGAAGCTTTCTTT	CASSVLGQGGTEAFF
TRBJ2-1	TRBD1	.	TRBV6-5	TGTGCCAGCAGTTATAGGACAGGGTCGACGGATGAGCAGTTCTTC	CASSYRTGSTDEQFF
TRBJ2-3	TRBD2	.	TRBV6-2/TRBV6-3	TGTGCCAGCAGTTACCCTCCGGGGAGCGGGAGGGATACGCAGTATTTT	CASSYPPGSGRDTQYF
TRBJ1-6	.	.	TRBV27	TGTGCCAGCAGTCCCCCGTTTTACGGACTGAATTCACCCCTCCACTTT	CASSPPFYGLNSPLHF
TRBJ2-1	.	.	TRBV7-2	TGTGCCAGCAGCTTAGTTTTTGGGGGGTACAATGAGCAGTTCTTC	CASSLVFGGYNEQFF
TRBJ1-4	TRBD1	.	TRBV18	TGTGCCAGCAGACAGGGGGCAGGAGAAAAACTGTTTTTT	CASRQGAGEKLFF
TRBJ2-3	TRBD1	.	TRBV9	TGTGCCAGCAGCGAGAGGGACAGAGCAACAGATACGCAGTATTTT	CASSERDRATDTQYF
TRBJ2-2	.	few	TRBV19	TGTGCCAGTAGTATACAGGGCACGAACACCGGGGAGCTGTTTTTT	CASSIQGTNTGELFF
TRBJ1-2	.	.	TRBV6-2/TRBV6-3	TGTGCCAGCAGTTACGGGGACAACGATTACACCTTC	CASSYGDNDYTF
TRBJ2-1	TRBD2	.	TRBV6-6	TGTGCCAGCAGATGGCGGGGGGACAATGAGCAGTTCTTC	CASRWRGDNEQFF
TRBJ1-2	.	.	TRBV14	TGTGCCAGCAGCCAAGCTCGTGACTATGGCTACACCTTC	CASSQARDYGYTF
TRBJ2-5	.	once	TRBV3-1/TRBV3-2	TGTGCCAGCAGCCTGCCTTGGAGTCAAGAGACCCAGTACTTC	CASSLPWSQETQYF
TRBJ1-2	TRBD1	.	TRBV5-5	TGTGCCAGCAGCTTCTCGACAGGGGCGGGCTATGGCTACACCTTC	CASSFSTGAGYGYTF
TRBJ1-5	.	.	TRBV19	TGTGCCAGTAGGGACAGAGCTAGCAATCAGCCCCAGCATTTT	CASRDRASNQPQHF
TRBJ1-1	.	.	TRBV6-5	TGTGCCAGCAGTACCCAGGGAGGGCTGGGGGCTTCAGCTTTCTTT	CASSTQGGLGASAFF
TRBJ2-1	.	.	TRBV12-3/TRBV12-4	TGTGCCAGCAGTCGAGGAATCGCTTTGGCGTTCTTC	CASSRGIALAFF
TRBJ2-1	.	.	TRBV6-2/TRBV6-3	TGTGCCAGCAGCCCCGGGGACAATGAGCAGTTCTTC	CASSPGDNEQFF
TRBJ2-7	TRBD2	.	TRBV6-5	TGTGCCAGCAGTTCGACTAGCGGGGGTCCTCGCGGGGAGCAGTACTTC	CASSSTSGGPRGEQYF
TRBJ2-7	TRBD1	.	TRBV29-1	TGCAGCGTTGAAGGCCGGACAGGGACCACCTACGAGCAGTACTTC	CSVEGRTGTTYEQYF
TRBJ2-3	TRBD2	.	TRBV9	TGTGCCAGCAGCGTAAAGGCGGGAGAGGGCTCAGATACGCAGTATTTT	CASSVKAGEGSDTQYF
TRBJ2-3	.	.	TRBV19	TGTGCCAGTAGTCTCCCCGGGAGTTCTAGCACAGATACGCAGTATTTT	CASSLPGSSSTDTQYF
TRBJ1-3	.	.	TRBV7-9	TGTGCCAGCAGCTTATCACAGGCCGGAAACACCATATATTTT	CASSLSQAGNTIYF
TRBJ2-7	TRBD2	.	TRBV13	TGTGCCAGCAGCTCTCTCCGAACCGGGACTAGCCACGAGCAGTACTTC	CASSSLRTGTSHEQYF
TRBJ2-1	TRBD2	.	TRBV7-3	TGTGCCAGCAGCACCGATGGGGGGGATGAGCAGTTCTTC	CASSTDGGDEQFF
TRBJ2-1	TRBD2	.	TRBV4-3	TGCGCCAGCAGCCAAGTGGCGGGAGGGATCAATGAGCAGTTCTTC	CASSQVAGGINEQFF
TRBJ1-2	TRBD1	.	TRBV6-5	TGTGCCAGCAGTTTGTCCGGGACAGGGACCTATGGCTACACCTTC	CASSLSGTGTYGYTF
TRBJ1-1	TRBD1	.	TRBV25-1	TGTGCCAGCAGTGGCTACAGGGGCCCCACTGAAGCTTTCTTT	CASSGYRGPTEAFF
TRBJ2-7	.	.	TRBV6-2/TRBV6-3	TGTGCCAGCAGTTTACTAGGTGGGAGCTACGAGCAGTACTTC	CASSLLGGSYEQYF
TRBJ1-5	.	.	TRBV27	TGTGCCAGCAGTTTCTCGACAGGTTACAATCAGCCCCAGCATTTT	CASSFSTGYNQPQHF
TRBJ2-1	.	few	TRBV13	TGTGCCAGCAGCTCCTTAGCAGATGAGCAGTTCTTC	CASSSLADEQFF
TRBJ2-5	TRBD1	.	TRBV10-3	TGTGCCATCAGCGGGACAGGGGACGGAGAGACCCAGTACTTC	CAISGTGDGETQYF
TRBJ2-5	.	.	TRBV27	TGTGCCAGCAGTTCCCGGGGAGAGACCCAGTACTTC	CASSSRGETQYF
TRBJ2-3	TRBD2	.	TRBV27	TGTGCCAGCAAGCCTAGCGGGAGCGCAGATACGCAGTATTTT	CASKPSGSADTQYF
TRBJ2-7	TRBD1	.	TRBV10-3	TGTGCCATCATGGGACAGGGAATATACGAGCAGTACTTC	CAIMGQGIYEQYF
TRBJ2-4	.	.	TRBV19	TGTGCCACCCAAGGAGGGGCGGGGCAGTCATGGAACATTCAGTACTTC	CATQGGAGQSWNIQYF
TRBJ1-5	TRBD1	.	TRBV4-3	TGCGCCAGCAGCCAAGACAGGGGGCAGCCCCAGCATTTT	CASSQDRGQPQHF
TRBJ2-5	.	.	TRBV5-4	TGTGCCAGCAGCTTCAGGGGTGGCGAGACCCAGTACTTC	CASSFRGGETQYF
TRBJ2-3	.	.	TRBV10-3	TGTGCCATCAGGGGAGAGAGCACAGATACGCAGTATTTT	CAIRGESTDTQYF
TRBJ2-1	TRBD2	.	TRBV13	TGTGCCAGCAGCCGTTCCCCGGGACTAGCGGGAGAAGGTGAGCAGTTCTTC	CASSRSPGLAGEGEQFF
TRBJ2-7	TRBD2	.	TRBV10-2	TGCGCCACTTCGACTAGCGGGAGTGTGTCCGAGCAGTACTTC	CATSTSGSVSEQYF
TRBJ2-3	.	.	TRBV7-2	TGTGCCAGCAGCCCAAGCCAGGGTTCCTCTAGCACAGATACGCAGTATTTT	CASSPSQGSSSTDTQYF
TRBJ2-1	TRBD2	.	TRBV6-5	TGTGCCAGCAGTTCCGGGACTAGCGTCTCCTACAATGAGCAGTTCTTC	CASSSGTSVSYNEQFF